Each of the 26 T cell receptor beta chains below was sequenced from the same sample in a study of Graves' ophthalmopathy and Graves' hyperthyroidism. Amplification of the TCR beta CDR3 regions used RNA transcripts (as template). After a first-round RT-PCR with HTBI primers, a second-round multiplex PCR was run. Using its own MiXCR run on the multiplex PCR reads, TCRdb lists one record per CDR3 protein. In the table there are over a million distinct CDR3 sequences, 36% of which are singletons. Sequenced material: peripheral blood or thyroid tissue (not recorded which). These receptor sequences come from an adult man with Graves' hyperthyroidism.

This clonotype has a count of ten or more. The rearrangement links TRBV5-1 to TRBJ1-5; D remains ambiguous. The V end was cut by 1 base, the J end by 6 bases, with 11 bases between. This CDR3 has 14 amino acids. Germline V gene data show CDR1 as SGHRS and CDR2 as YFSETQ. CDR3 sequence: CASSLIGIGQPQHF. CDR3 sequence (DNA): TGCGCCAGCAGCTTGATAGGGATAGGTCAGCCCCAGCATTTT.

The table lists this clonotype with many counts. This rearrangement joins TRBV29-1 to TRBJ1-2; 10 positions agree with TRBD1. Germline CDR1 reads SQVTM; CDR2 reads ANQGSEA. V was clipped by 5 bases and J by 1 base; unmatched bases: 4. CDR3 length: 14 residues. CDR3 in amino acids: CSVTGTGDNYGYTF. CDR3 bases: TGCAGCGTTACAGGGACAGGGGATAACTATGGCTACACCTTC.

J is TRBJ2-3 and V is TRBV5-1, with a possible D match to TRBD2 (5 bases). Germline CDR1 and CDR2: SGHRS and YFSETQ. This CDR3 comprises 15 residues. V gave up 10 bases and J gave up 0 bases, with 18 bases separating them. CDR3 nucleotide sequence: TGCGCCGCGAGGGCAGGAGCCTCTAGCACAGATACGCAGTATTTT. This encodes CAARAGASSTDTQYF.

This chain links TRBV4-3 with TRBJ1-5, with D unclear. The length of the CDR3 is 15 residues. Trimming shortened V by 3 bases and J by 5 bases, and 14 bases separated the two germline ends. CDR1 and CDR2 (germline): LGHNA, YSLEER. The CDR3 loop is CASSHQLSYDQPQHF. Written as DNA, the CDR3 is TGCGCCAGCAGCCACCAACTTTCCTATGATCAGCCCCAGCATTTT.

With respect to this clonotype: This may be a read error, as it is one base from a much larger clone. V and J are TRBV20-1 and TRBJ2-7; D gene unclear. The CDR3 is 12 residues long. Germline-derived CDR1 and CDR2 are DFQATT and SNEGSKA (reference sequence). Trimming shortened V by 6 bases and J by 3 bases, and 12 bases separated the two germline ends. The CDR3 DNA is TGCAGTGCCCGGTCCCCCCACTACGAGCAGTACTTC. This sequence encodes CSARSPHYEQYF.

This clonotype was counted only a few times. J is TRBJ2-7 and V is TRBV20-1; either TRBD1 or TRBD2 may fit D (7 bases each). V was cut by 3 bases and J by 3 bases, with 18 bases left in between. Germline V gene data show CDR1 as DFQATT and CDR2 as SNEGSKA (reference sequence). CDR3 length equals 15 residues. The CDR3 loop is CSAREGEGQLYEQYF. The CDR3 nucleotides are TGCAGTGCTAGGGAGGGGGAGGGACAGCTCTACGAGCAGTACTTC.

The V and J genes are TRBV7-9 and TRBJ2-7, with 7 bases lining up with TRBD1. This CDR3 comprises 12 residues. Germline V gives CDR1 SEHNR, CDR2 FQNEAQ (reference sequence). The CDR3 loop is CALGDRPYEQYF. As DNA, the CDR3 is TGTGCTTTGGGGGACAGACCCTACGAGCAGTACTTC.

In this sample, this clonotype turned up many times. This chain connects TRBV29-1 to TRBJ1-1; 9 bases agree with TRBD1. Germline lookup yields CDR1 SQVTM and CDR2 ANQGSEA. The CDR3 contains 17 residues. With V trimmed by 0 bases and J by 5 bases, 13 bases remained unmatched. CDR3 in DNA: TGCAGCGTTGAAGATTGGTCACAGGGGGCGGGTGGGACTGAAGCTTTCTTT. Protein sequence: CSVEDWSQGAGGTEAFF.

The genes are TRBV4-1 and TRBJ1-1, with D unresolved. This CDR3 comprises 15 residues. Germline-derived CDR1 and CDR2 are MGHRA and YSYEKL. Trimming left V 1 base short and J 1 base short, with 10 bases between. The CDR3 sequence is CASSQVPLANTEAFF. DNA of the CDR3: TGCGCCAGCAGCCAAGTCCCCCTAGCGAACACTGAAGCTTTCTTT.

This sequence joins TRBV5-4 and TRBJ2-5; 11 positions agree with TRBD1. With V trimmed by 4 bases and J by 5 bases, 7 bases remained unmatched. Germline assignment: CDR1 SGHNT and CDR2 YYREEE (reference sequence). The length of the CDR3 is 15 residues. The CDR3 loop is CASSPRDRGVETQYF. CDR3 coding DNA: TGTGCCAGCAGCCCCCGGGACAGGGGGGTGGAGACCCAGTACTTC.

This clonotype was counted many times. The rearrangement joins TRBV29-1 to TRBJ2-2, with D maybe TRBD2 (6 bases). CDR1 is SQVTM, CDR2 ANQGSEA, per germline. V lost 4 bases and J 5 bases, leaving 11 bases between the germline ends. This CDR3 region has 13 residues. This CDR3 reads CSVGGRITGELFF. In DNA form, the CDR3 reads TGCAGCGTTGGAGGGAGGATTACCGGGGAGCTGTTTTTT.

This clonotype has a count of ten or more. The genes are TRBV6-5 and TRBJ1-5; TRBD1 aligns across 8 bases. The CDR3 loop spans 17 amino acids. Germline V gene sequence: CDR1 MNHEY, CDR2 SVGAGI. V gave up 6 bases and J gave up 3 bases; unmatched junction bases: 13. The CDR3 DNA is TGTGCCAGCAGACGGACAGGGAAGGGGACGTACAATCAGCCCCAGCATTTT. It is translated as CASRRTGKGTYNQPQHF.

V usage is TRBV2 and J usage is TRBJ2-2, with 10 bases that match TRBD2. V lost 3 bases and J lost 7; bases outside the gene matches: 11. CDR1 is SNHLY and CDR2 is FYNNEI in the germline V gene. The CDR3 is 17 amino acids. CDR3 nucleotides: TGTGCCAGCAGTGACGGTTCAGCTAGCGGGAGTCTCGGGGAGCTGTTTTTT. Its protein product is CASSDGSASGSLGELFF.

This clonotype was counted many times. The chain is built from TRBV7-2 and TRBJ2-7; maybe TRBD2 (6 bases). The germline gives CDR1 SGHTA, CDR2 FQGNSA. V was clipped by 3 bases and J by 5 bases, with 23 bases between them. The CDR3 length is 17 residues. Here the CDR3 DNA reads TGTGCCAGCAGCTTCCGGGCGGCCCGGGACTCCGCTCACGAGCAGTACTTC. This encodes CASSFRAARDSAHEQYF. Combining the CDR3 with reference TRBV7-2 and TRBJ2-7 gives the whole variable domain GAGVSQSPSNKVTEKGKDVELRCDPISGHTALYWYRQSLGQGLEFLIYFQGNSAPDKSGLPSDRFSAERTGGSVSTLTIQRTQQEDSAVYLCASSFRAARDSAHEQYFGPGTRLTVT.

Comments on this clonotype: The junction does not match germline at one end; this may be a read error. The CDR3 DNA sequence: TGTGCCAGCAGTACACGCAGTTTTGATGAAAGACTGTTTTTT. Its translation: CASSTRSFDERLFF. The chain has TRBV6-5 and TRBJ1-4; D not resolved. CDR1 is MNHEY and CDR2 is SVGAGI in the germline V gene. The CDR3 is 14 amino acids.

J is TRBJ2-7 and V is TRBV4-3; D is unresolved. Germline assignment: CDR1 LGHNA and CDR2 YSLEER. V was pared by 5 bases and J by 0 bases, with 8 bases between. The CDR3 runs 13 residues. The CDR3 coding sequence is TGCGCCAGCAGCAAGGGCTTCTCCTACGAGCAGTACTTC. Amino acids: CASSKGFSYEQYF.

This clonotype was recorded many times. The V gene is TRBV2, the J gene TRBJ2-5, with D unresolved. The CDR3 loop spans 13 amino acids. CDR1 is SNHLY, CDR2 FYNNEI, per germline. V shed 4 bases and J shed 5 bases, with 11 bases lying between them. The CDR3: CASSGPLEETQYF. The CDR3 region has the DNA TGTGCCAGCAGTGGTCCCCTGGAGGAGACCCAGTACTTC.

The V gene is TRBV5-5, the J gene TRBJ1-4, with 10 bases that match TRBD1. Germline V gene lookup returns CDR1 SGHKS and CDR2 YYEKEE (reference sequence). CDR3 length: 15 residues. Germline trimming cut 0 bases from V and 6 bases from J; bases unmatched to any gene: 2. The CDR3 reads CASSLAGTGDEKLFF. The CDR3 bases are TGTGCCAGCAGCTTGGCCGGGACAGGGGATGAAAAACTGTTTTTT.

A few counts support this clonotype. The chain links TRBV29-1 to TRBJ1-1; D gene uncertain. CDR1 and CDR2 from the germline V gene are SQVTM and ANQGSEA. The CDR3 contains 13 residues. V was clipped by 4 bases and J by 1 base, with 10 bases between them. The CDR3 spells CSVVGWGNTEAFF. In nucleotides, the CDR3 is TGCAGCGTTGTAGGATGGGGGAACACTGAAGCTTTCTTT.

This clonotype was detected ten times or more. The rearrangement uses TRBV5-1 and TRBJ2-7, with D possibly being TRBD2 (5 bases). V shed 0 bases and J shed 7 bases, with 8 bases lying between them. CDR1 and CDR2 (germline): SGHRS, YFSETQ. The CDR3 length is 12 residues. This chain's CDR3 is CASSLDPGEQYF. The CDR3 DNA reads TGCGCCAGCAGCTTGGACCCGGGAGAGCAGTACTTC.

The gene calls are TRBV15 and TRBJ2-6; D possibly corresponds to TRBD2 (5 bases). The germline CDR1 and CDR2 sequences are LNHNV and YYDKDF (reference sequence). Trimming cost V 3 bases and J 4 bases, with 16 bases left between them. The CDR3 length is 17 residues. The CDR3 DNA sequence: TGTGCCACCAGCAGCATATACGAGGGCGCGGGGGCCAACGTCCTGACTTTC. Encoded protein: CATSSIYEGAGANVLTF.

The chain employs TRBV7-2 and TRBJ1-6, with 8 bases that match TRBD1. Trimming cost V 4 bases and J 8 bases; bases outside gene matches: 7. This CDR3 has 15 residues. Per germline, CDR1 SGHTA and CDR2 FQGNSA. DNA for the CDR3: TGTGCCAGCAGCTCCAACAGGGGGGAAGATTCACCCCTCCACTTT. It is translated as CASSSNRGEDSPLHF. Supplemented by reference TRBV7-2 and TRBJ1-6, the full variable domain reads GAGVSQSPSNKVTEKGKDVELRCDPISGHTALYWYRQSLGQGLEFLIYFQGNSAPDKSGLPSDRFSAERTGGSVSTLTIQRTQQEDSAVYLCASSSNRGEDSPLHFGNGTRLTVT.

This clonotype occurred a few times. This chain connects TRBV19 to TRBJ2-2; 7 nucleotides line up with TRBD1. The CDR3 totals 14 residues. Looked up from germline, CDR1 is LNHDA and CDR2 is SQIVND (reference sequence). The trim removed 9 bases at V and 7 bases at J, leaving 11 bases unmatched. The CDR3 protein is CASDPTGSGGELFF. The CDR3 nucleotides read TGTGCCAGCGATCCGACAGGGTCCGGCGGGGAGCTGTTTTTT.

This clonotype showed up many times. V is TRBV6-2 or TRBV6-3 and J is TRBJ1-5; D gene uncertain. With 2 bases removed from V and 1 base from J, the gap between germline ends came to 9 bases. The CDR3 runs to 15 residues. CDR1 and CDR2 (germline): MNHEY, SVGEGT. CDR3 region: CASSYGRKSNQPQHF. CDR3 DNA: TGTGCCAGCAGTTACGGACGAAAAAGCAATCAGCCCCAGCATTTT.

The table lists this clonotype with many counts. This chain connects TRBV19 to TRBJ1-3; D possibly corresponds to TRBD1 (5 bases). Trimming removed 4 bases from V and 8 bases from J, with 12 bases in between. Germline CDR1 is LNHDA and CDR2 is SQIVND (reference sequence). There are 13 residues in the CDR3. The CDR3 here is CASSTWSGDTIYF. The CDR3 DNA sequence: TGTGCCAGTAGTACCTGGTCGGGGGACACCATATATTTT. The full variable domain, rest sourced from reference TRBV19 and TRBJ1-3, is DGGITQSPKYLFRKEGQNVTLSCEQNLNHDAMYWYRQDPGQGLRLIYYSQIVNDFQKGDIAEGYSVSREKKESFPLTVTSAQKNPTAFYLCASSTWSGDTIYFGEGSWLTVV.

This clonotype was counted a few times. This sequence joins TRBV5-4 and TRBJ2-7; 7 nucleotides agree with TRBD1. CDR1 and CDR2 from the germline V gene are SGHNT and YYREEE (reference sequence). The CDR3 is 15 amino acids. Trimming removed 0 bases from V and 7 bases from J; junction bases left unmatched: 10. The CDR3 region is CASSLGGVQGREQYF. The CDR3 DNA reads TGTGCCAGCAGCTTGGGAGGGGTACAGGGGCGAGAGCAGTACTTC. Using reference TRBV5-4 and TRBJ2-7 for the parts outside the CDR3, the full variable domain is ETGVTQSPTHLIKTRGQQVTLRCSSQSGHNTVSWYQQALGQGPQFIFQYYREEENGRGNFPPRFSGLQFPNYSSELNVNALELDDSALYLCASSLGGVQGREQYFGPGTRLTVT.